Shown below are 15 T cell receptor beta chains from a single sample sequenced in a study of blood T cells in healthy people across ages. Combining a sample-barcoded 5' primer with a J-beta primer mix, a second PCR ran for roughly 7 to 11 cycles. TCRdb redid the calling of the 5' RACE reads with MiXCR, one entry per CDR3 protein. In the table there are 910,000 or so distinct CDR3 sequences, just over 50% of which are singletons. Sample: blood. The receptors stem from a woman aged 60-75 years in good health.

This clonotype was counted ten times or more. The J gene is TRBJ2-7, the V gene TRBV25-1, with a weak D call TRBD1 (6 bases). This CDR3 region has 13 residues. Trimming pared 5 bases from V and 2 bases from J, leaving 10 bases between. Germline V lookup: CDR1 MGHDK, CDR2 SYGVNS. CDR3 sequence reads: CASSQTGPYEQYF. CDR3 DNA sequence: TGTGCCAGCAGTCAGACAGGACCCTACGAGCAGTACTTC.

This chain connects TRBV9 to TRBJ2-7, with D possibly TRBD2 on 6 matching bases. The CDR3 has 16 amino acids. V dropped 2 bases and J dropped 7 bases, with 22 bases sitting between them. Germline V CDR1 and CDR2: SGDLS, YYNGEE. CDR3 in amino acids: CASSVGTAFLRDEQYF. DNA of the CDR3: TGTGCCAGCAGCGTCGGGACTGCATTTCTCCGCGATGAGCAGTACTTC.

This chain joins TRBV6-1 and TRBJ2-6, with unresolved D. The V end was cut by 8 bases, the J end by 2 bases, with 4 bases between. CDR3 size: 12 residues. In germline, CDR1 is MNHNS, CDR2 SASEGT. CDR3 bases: TGTGCCAGCCTGACTGGGGCCAACGTCCTGACTTTC. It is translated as CASLTGANVLTF.

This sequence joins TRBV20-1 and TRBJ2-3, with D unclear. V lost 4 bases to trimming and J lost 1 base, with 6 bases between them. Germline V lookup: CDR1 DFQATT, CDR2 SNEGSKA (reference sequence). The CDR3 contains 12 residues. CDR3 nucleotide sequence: TGCAGTGCTAATCTTGGCACAGATACGCAGTATTTT. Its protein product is CSANLGTDTQYF.

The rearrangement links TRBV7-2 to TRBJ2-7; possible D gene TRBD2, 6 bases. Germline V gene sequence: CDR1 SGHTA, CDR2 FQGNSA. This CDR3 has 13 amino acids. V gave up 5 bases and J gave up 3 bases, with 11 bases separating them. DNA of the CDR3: TGTGCCAGCAGCGATAGCGGACTCTACGAGCAGTACTTC. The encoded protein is CASSDSGLYEQYF.

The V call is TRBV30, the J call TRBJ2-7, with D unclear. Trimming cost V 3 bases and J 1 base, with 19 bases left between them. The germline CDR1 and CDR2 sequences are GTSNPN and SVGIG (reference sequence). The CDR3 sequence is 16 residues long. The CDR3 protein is CAWRPHDSSGSYEQYF. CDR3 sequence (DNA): TGTGCCTGGAGGCCCCACGATAGTTCCGGGTCCTACGAGCAGTACTTC.

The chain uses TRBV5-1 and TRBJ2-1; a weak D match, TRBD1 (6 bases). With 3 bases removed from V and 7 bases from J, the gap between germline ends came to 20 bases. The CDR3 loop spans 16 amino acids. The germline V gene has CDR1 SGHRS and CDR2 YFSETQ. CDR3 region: CASSWTPGVGENEQFF. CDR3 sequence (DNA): TGCGCCAGCAGCTGGACTCCAGGGGTCGGGGAGAATGAGCAGTTCTTC.

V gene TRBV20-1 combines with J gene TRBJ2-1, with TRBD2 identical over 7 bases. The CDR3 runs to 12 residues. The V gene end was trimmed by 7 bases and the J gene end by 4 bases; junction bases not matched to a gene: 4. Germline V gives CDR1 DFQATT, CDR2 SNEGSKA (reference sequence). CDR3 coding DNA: TGCAGTGGGGGAGCGGGATACAATGAGCAGTTCTTC. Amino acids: CSGGAGYNEQFF.

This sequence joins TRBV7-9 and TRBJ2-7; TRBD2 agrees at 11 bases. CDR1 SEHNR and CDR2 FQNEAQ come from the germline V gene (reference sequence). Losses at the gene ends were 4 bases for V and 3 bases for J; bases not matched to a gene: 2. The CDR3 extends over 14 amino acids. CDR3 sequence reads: CASSSTSGVYEQYF. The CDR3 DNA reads TGTGCCAGCAGCTCGACTAGCGGGGTCTACGAGCAGTACTTC.

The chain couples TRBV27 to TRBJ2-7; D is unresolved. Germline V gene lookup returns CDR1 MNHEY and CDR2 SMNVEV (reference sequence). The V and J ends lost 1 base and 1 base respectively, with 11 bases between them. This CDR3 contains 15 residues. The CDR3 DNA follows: TGTGCCAGCAGTTTATTAAGGCGTGGGTCCTACGAGCAGTACTTC. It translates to CASSLLRRGSYEQYF.

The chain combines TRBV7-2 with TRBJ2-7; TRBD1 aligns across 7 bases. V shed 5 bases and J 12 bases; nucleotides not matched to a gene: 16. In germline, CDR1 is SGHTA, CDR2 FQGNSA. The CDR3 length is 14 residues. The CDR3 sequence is CASSPGTVPTKGYF. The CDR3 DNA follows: TGTGCCAGCAGCCCCGGGACAGTACCTACGAAGGGGTACTTC.

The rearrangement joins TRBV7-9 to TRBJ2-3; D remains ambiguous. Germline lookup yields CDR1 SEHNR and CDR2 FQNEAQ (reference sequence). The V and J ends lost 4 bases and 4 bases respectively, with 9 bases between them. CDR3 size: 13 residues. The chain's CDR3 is CASSSKWADTQYF. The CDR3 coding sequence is TGTGCCAGCAGCTCAAAATGGGCAGATACGCAGTATTTT.

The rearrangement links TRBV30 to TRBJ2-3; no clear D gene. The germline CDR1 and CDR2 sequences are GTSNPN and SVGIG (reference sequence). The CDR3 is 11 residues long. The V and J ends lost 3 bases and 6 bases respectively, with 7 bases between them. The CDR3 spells CAWRKWDTQYF. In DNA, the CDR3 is TGTGCCTGGAGGAAATGGGATACGCAGTATTTT.

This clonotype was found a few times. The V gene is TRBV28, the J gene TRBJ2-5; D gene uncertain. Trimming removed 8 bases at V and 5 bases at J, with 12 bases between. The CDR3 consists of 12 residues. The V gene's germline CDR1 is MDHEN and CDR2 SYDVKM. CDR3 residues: CASRWADETQYF. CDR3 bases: TGTGCCAGCCGTTGGGCGGATGAGACCCAGTACTTC. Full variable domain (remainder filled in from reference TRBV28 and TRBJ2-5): DVKVTQSSRYLVKRTGEKVFLECVQDMDHENMFWYRQDPGLGLRLIYFSYDVKMKEKGDIPEGYSVSREKKERFSLILESASTNQTSMYLCASRWADETQYFGPGTRLLVL.

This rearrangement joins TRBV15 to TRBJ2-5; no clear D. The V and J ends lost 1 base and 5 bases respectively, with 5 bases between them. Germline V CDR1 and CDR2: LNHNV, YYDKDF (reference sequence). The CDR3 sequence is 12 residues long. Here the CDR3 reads CATSRALETQYF. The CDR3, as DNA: TGTGCCACCAGCAGAGCTTTGGAGACCCAGTACTTC.